These 10 T cell receptor beta chains originate from one sample sequenced in a study of blood T cells in healthy people across ages. The use of a sample-barcoded 5' primer and a J-beta primer mix characterized a second PCR of roughly 7 to 11 cycles. TCRdb ran MiXCR on the 5' RACE reads and lists one entry per CDR3 protein. The sample has 1.8 million or so distinct CDR3 sequences, roughly two fifths seen once. Sequencing used blood. These receptors were taken from a human donor in good health.

This clonotype has a handful of counts. The CDR3 region is CSARREGEAGYTF. In nucleotides, the CDR3 is TGCAGTGCTAGAAGGGAGGGCGAAGCTGGCTACACCTTC. V usage is TRBV20-1 and J usage is TRBJ1-2, with D hard to call. CDR1 and CDR2 (germline): DFQATT, SNEGSKA (reference sequence). Trimming removed 2 bases from V and 7 bases from J, with 14 bases in between. The CDR3 sequence is 13 residues long.

This clonotype was seen more than once but under ten times. The J gene is TRBJ1-5, the V gene TRBV11-2; 9 nucleotides agree with TRBD1. Unmatched junction bases numbered 9, after V lost 5 bases and J lost 7 bases. The CDR3 covers 15 residues. Per the germline V gene, CDR1 is SGHAT and CDR2 is FQNNGV. Here the CDR3 DNA reads TGTGCCAGCAGCCGCACCGGGACAGGGATCCAGCCCCAGCATTTT. This encodes CASSRTGTGIQPQHF.

This chain joins TRBV5-1 and TRBJ1-2, with a possible D match to TRBD1 (6 bases). Germline assignment: CDR1 SGHRS and CDR2 YFSETQ. This CDR3 region has 13 residues. Deletions cut 4 bases from V and 7 bases from J, with 14 bases between. Here the CDR3 DNA reads TGCGCCAGCAGCCTCCGGGGGCGGAGTGGCTACACCTTC. It encodes CASSLRGRSGYTF. Using reference TRBV5-1 and TRBJ1-2 for the parts outside the CDR3, the full variable domain is KAGVTQTPRYLIKTRGQQVTLSCSPISGHRSVSWYQQTPGQGLQFLFEYFSETQRNKGNFPGRFSGRQFSNSRSEMNVSTLELGDSALYLCASSLRGRSGYTFGSGTRLTVV.

This clonotype was counted a few times. The rearrangement links TRBV5-1 to TRBJ2-7; D possibly matches TRBD1 or TRBD2 (5 bases each). This CDR3 is built from 14 residues. Germline-derived CDR1 and CDR2 are SGHRS and YFSETQ. Between the trimmed V and J ends, which lost 4 bases and 3 bases, there was a span of 14 bases. CDR3 sequence reads: CASSIPGPFYEQYF. In nucleotides, the CDR3 is TGCGCCAGCAGCATCCCGGGACCATTCTACGAGCAGTACTTC.

This chain joins TRBV5-1 and TRBJ2-1; 8 positions agree with TRBD2. J was trimmed by 2 bases and V by 0 bases; bases with no gene match: 7. There are 17 residues in the CDR3. Germline loops: CDR1 SGHRS, CDR2 YFSETQ. Here the CDR3 DNA reads TGCGCCAGCAGCTTGGCCAGCGGGGGCTACACCTACAATGAGCAGTTCTTC. It translates to CASSLASGGYTYNEQFF.

Only a few counts were recorded for this clonotype. The chain is built from TRBV24-1 and TRBJ2-1; 9 nucleotides line up with TRBD2. V dropped 3 bases and J dropped 7; count of bases not matched to a gene: 9. The CDR3 is 16 residues long. Per germline, CDR1 KGHDR and CDR2 SFDVKD. The CDR3 region is CATSDVSGGRGNEQFF. The CDR3 DNA follows: TGTGCCACCAGTGATGTTAGCGGGGGCAGGGGGAATGAGCAGTTCTTC.

This clonotype has just a few counts. CDR3 residues: CASSPYMGSQLAYEQYF. As DNA, the CDR3 is TGCGCCAGCAGCCCGTATATGGGGTCTCAACTGGCCTACGAGCAGTACTTC. This sequence joins TRBV4-1 and TRBJ2-7, with D unclear. Trimming cost V 4 bases and J 2 bases, with 21 bases left between them. CDR1 is MGHRA, CDR2 YSYEKL, per germline. The CDR3 covers 17 residues.

With respect to this clonotype: No conserved phenylalanine or tryptophan ends this CDR3, so it is likely a read error. The chain is built from TRBV6-6 and TRBJ1-1; possible D gene TRBD1, 6 bases. Germline CDR1 and CDR2: MNHNY and SVGAGI (reference sequence). This CDR3 is built from 13 residues. V lost 0 bases, J lost 7 bases, and 9 bases lay in between. The CDR3 DNA reads as TGTGCCAGCAGTTACTCAGGGGGGGATGAAGCTTTCCTT. Amino acid sequence: CASSYSGGDEAFL.

This chain uses TRBV13 with TRBJ1-6; D is unclear. V was pared by 3 bases and J by 9 bases, with 15 bases between. In germline, CDR1 is PRHDT, CDR2 FYEKMQ (reference sequence). There are 15 residues in the CDR3. The CDR3 here is CASSFGETKSSPLHF. The CDR3 DNA is TGTGCCAGCAGCTTTGGGGAGACTAAGAGTTCACCCCTCCACTTT.

The table lists this clonotype with a few counts. The rearrangement uses TRBV29-1 and TRBJ2-7; 9 nucleotides line up with TRBD1. Gene TRBJ2-5 matches the end of the DNA better, so the J call may be wrong. The CDR3 runs to 14 residues. In germline, CDR1 is SQVTM, CDR2 ANQGSEA. CDR3 DNA: TGCAGCGTTCACCTTGGGACAGGGCTAGAGACCCAGTACTTC. It translates to CSVHLGTGLETQYF.